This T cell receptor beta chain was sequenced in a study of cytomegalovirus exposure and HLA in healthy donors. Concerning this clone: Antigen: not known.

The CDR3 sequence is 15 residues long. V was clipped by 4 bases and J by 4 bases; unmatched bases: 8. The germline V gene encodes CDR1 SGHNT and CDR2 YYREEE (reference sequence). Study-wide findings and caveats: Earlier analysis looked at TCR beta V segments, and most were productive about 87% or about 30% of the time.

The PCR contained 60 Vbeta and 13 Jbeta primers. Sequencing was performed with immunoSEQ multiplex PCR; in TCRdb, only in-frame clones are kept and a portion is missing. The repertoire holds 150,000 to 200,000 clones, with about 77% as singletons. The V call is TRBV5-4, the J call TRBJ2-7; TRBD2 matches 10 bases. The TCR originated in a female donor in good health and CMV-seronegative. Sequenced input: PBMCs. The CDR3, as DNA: TGTGCCAGCAGCCTAAGCGGGGGGGTAGCTTACGAGCAGTACTTC. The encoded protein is CASSLSGGVAYEQYF.